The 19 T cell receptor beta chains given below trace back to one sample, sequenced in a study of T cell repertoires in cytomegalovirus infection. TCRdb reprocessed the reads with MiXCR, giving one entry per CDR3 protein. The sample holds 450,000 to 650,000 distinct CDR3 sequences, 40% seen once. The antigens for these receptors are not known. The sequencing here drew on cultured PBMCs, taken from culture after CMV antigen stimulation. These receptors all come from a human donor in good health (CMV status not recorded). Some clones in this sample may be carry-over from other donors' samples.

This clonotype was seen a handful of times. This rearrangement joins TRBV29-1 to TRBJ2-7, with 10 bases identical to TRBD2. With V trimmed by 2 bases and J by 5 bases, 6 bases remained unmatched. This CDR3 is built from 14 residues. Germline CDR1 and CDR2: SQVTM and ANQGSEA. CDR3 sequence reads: CSVESLAGGNEQYF. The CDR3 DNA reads TGCAGCGTTGAATCCTTAGCGGGAGGTAACGAGCAGTACTTC.

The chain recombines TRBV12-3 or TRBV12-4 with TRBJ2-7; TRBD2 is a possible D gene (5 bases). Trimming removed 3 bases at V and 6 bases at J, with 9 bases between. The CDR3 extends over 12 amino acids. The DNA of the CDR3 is TGTGCCAGCAGTTTTTTCCGGGGCGAGCAGTACTTC. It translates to CASSFFRGEQYF.

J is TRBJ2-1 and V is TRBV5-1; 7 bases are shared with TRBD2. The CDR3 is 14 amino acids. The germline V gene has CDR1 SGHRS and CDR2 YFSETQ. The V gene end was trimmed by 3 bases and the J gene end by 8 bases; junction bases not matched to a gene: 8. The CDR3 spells CASSSTTSWDEQFF. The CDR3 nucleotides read TGCGCCAGCAGCTCCACGACTAGCTGGGATGAGCAGTTCTTC.

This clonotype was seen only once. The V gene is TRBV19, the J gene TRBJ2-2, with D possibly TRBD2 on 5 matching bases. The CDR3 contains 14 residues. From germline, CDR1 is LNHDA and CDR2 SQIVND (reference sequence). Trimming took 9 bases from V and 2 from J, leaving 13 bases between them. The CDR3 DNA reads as TGTGCCAGCCGTCCGAGGGTTAACACCGGGGAGCTGTTTTTT. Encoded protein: CASRPRVNTGELFF.

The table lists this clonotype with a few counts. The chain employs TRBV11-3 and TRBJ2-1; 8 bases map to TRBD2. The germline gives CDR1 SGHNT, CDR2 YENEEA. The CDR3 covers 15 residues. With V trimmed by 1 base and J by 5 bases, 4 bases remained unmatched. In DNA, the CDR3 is TGTGCCAGCAGCTTAGGAATACTAGCGGACAATGAGCAGTTCTTC. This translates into CASSLGILADNEQFF.

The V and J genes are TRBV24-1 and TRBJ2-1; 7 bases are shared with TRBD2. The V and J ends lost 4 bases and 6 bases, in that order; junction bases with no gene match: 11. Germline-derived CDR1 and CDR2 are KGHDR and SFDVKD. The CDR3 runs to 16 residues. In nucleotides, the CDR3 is TGTGCCACCAGTGACCCCGGCGGGACTAAAGCCAATGAGCAGTTCTTC. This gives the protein CATSDPGGTKANEQFF.

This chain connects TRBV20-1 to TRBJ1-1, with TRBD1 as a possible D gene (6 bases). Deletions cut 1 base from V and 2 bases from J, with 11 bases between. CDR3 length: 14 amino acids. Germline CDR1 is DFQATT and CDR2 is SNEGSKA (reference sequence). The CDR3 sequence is CSARAGGRNTEAFF. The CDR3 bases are TGCAGTGCTAGAGCCGGGGGCCGTAACACTGAAGCTTTCTTT.

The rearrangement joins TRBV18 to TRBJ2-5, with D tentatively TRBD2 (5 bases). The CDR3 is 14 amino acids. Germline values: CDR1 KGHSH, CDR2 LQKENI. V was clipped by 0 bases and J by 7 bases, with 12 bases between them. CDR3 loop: CASSPPSGGSTQYF. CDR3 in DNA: TGTGCCAGCTCACCACCATCCGGAGGTTCGACCCAGTACTTC.

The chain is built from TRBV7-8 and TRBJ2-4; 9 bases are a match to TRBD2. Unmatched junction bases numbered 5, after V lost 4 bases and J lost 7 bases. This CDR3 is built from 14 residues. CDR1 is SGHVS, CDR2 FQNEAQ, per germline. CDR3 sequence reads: CASSSTSGGNIQYF. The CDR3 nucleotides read TGTGCCAGCAGCTCGACTAGCGGTGGCAACATTCAGTACTTC.

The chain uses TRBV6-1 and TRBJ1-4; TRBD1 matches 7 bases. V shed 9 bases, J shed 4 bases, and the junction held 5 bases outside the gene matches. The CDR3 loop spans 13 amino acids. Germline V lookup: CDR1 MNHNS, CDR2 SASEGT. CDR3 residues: CASIGGFNEKLFF. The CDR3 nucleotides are TGTGCCAGTATAGGGGGCTTTAATGAAAAACTGTTTTTT.

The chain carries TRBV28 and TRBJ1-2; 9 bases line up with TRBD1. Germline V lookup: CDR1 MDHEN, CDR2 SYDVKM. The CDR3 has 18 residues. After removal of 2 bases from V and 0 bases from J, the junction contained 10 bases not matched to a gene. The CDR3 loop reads CASSLTNGGQGTNYGYTF. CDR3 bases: TGTGCCAGCAGTTTAACGAACGGGGGACAGGGAACTAACTATGGCTACACCTTC.

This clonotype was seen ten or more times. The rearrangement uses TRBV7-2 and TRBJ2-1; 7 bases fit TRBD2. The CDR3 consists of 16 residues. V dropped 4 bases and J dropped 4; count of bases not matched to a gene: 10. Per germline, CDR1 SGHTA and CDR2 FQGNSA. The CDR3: CASSYVAGGIYNEQFF. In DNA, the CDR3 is TGTGCCAGCAGCTATGTAGCGGGTGGGATTTACAATGAGCAGTTCTTC. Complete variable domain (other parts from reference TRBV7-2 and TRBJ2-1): GAGVSQSPSNKVTEKGKDVELRCDPISGHTALYWYRQSLGQGLEFLIYFQGNSAPDKSGLPSDRFSAERTGGSVSTLTIQRTQQEDSAVYLCASSYVAGGIYNEQFFGPGTRLTVL.

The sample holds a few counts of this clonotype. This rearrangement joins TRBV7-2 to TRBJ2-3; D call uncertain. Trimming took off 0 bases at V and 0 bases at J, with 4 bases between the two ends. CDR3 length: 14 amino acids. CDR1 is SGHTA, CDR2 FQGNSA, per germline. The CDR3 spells CASSLAHSTDTQYF. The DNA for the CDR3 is TGTGCCAGCAGCTTAGCGCACAGCACAGATACGCAGTATTTT. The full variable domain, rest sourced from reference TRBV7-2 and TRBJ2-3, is GAGVSQSPSNKVTEKGKDVELRCDPISGHTALYWYRQSLGQGLEFLIYFQGNSAPDKSGLPSDRFSAERTGGSVSTLTIQRTQQEDSAVYLCASSLAHSTDTQYFGPGTRLTVL.

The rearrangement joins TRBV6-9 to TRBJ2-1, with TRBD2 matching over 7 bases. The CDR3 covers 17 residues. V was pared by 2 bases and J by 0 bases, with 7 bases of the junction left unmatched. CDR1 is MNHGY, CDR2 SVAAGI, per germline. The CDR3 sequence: CASSYGSGASSYNEQFF. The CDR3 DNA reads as TGTGCCAGCAGTTATGGAAGCGGGGCGAGCTCCTACAATGAGCAGTTCTTC.

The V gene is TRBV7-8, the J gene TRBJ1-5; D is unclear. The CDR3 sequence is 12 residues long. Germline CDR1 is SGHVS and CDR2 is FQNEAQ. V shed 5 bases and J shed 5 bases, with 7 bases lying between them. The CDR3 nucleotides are TGTGCCAGCAGCCAGATCGATCAGCCCCAGCATTTT. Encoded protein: CASSQIDQPQHF.

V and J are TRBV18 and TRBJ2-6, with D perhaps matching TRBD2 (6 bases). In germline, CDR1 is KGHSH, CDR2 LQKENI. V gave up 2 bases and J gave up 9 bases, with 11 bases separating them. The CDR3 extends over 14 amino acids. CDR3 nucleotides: TGTGCCAGCTCACCAAATCGGAGGGACAACGTCCTGACTTTC. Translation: CASSPNRRDNVLTF. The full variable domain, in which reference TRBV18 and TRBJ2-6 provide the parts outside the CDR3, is NAGVMQNPRHLVRRRGQEARLRCSPMKGHSHVYWYRQLPEEGLKFMVYLQKENIIDESGMPKERFSAEFPKEGPSILRIQQVVRGDSAAYFCASSPNRRDNVLTFGAGSRLTVL.

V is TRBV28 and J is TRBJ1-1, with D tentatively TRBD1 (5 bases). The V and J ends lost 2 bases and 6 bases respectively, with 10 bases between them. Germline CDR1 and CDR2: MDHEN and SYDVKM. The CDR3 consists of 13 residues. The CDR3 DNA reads TGTGCCAGCAGTTTACTTGGGGGTTCTGAAGCTTTCTTT. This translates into CASSLLGGSEAFF. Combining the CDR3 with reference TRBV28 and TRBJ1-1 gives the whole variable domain DVKVTQSSRYLVKRTGEKVFLECVQDMDHENMFWYRQDPGLGLRLIYFSYDVKMKEKGDIPEGYSVSREKKERFSLILESASTNQTSMYLCASSLLGGSEAFFGQGTRLTVV.

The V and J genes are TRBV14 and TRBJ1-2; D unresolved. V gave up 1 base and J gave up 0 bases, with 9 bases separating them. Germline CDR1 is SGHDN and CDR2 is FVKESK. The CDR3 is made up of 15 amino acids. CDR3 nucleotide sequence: TGTGCCAGCAGCCAAGGACGCCCGGCTAACTATGGCTACACCTTC. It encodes CASSQGRPANYGYTF.

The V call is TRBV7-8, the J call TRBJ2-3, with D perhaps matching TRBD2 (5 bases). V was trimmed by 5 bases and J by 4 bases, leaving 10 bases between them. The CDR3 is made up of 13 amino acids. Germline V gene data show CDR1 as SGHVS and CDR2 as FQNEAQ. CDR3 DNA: TGTGCCAGCAGCCTTGGACTTTCAGATACGCAGTATTTT. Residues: CASSLGLSDTQYF.